The next 27 T cell receptor beta chains were all read from a single sample in a study of T cell changes during pregnancy in multiple sclerosis. TCRdb's copy holds only in-frame clones and misses some; the assay was immunoSEQ multiplex PCR. The sample includes about 98,000 clones, 90% to 95% of them seen just once. The specimen was peripheral blood, collected after pregnancy. The receptors stem from a female donor in good health, enrolled as a control in a pregnancy study.

The J gene is TRBJ2-3, the V gene TRBV9, with 9 bases fitting TRBD2. The CDR3 has 15 residues. Germline values: CDR1 SGDLS, CDR2 YYNGEE. Trimming at V came to 3 bases and at J to 3 bases, leaving 5 bases not matched to a gene. The chain's CDR3 is CASSEGLAMTDTQYF. CDR3 coding DNA: TGTGCCAGCAGCGAGGGACTAGCCATGACAGATACGCAGTATTTT. Full variable domain (rest looked up from reference TRBV9 and TRBJ2-3): DSGVTQTPKHLITATGQRVTLRCSPRSGDLSVYWYQQSLDQGLQFLIQYYNGEERAKGNILERFSAQQFPDLHSELNLSSLELGDSALYFCASSEGLAMTDTQYFGPGTRLTVL.

Written as DNA, the CDR3 is TGTGCCAGTCAGCGGAGCTCCTATAATTCACCCCTCCACTTT. Protein: CASQRSSYNSPLHF. The genes are TRBV27 and TRBJ1-6; D gene ambiguous. Trimming left V 9 bases short and J 0 bases short, with 9 bases between. The germline V gene has CDR1 MNHEY and CDR2 SMNVEV (reference sequence). The CDR3 consists of 14 residues.

The chain uses TRBV11-2 and TRBJ2-3; D gene unclear. This CDR3 has 14 amino acids. Germline V gives CDR1 SGHAT, CDR2 FQNNGV. The V end lost 2 bases, the J end lost 1 base, and 7 bases lay between the germline ends. CDR3 nucleotides: TGTGCCAGCAGCTTAATTCAGGGCACAGATACGCAGTATTTT. Protein sequence: CASSLIQGTDTQYF.

This chain uses TRBV10-3 with TRBJ2-1; D possibly corresponds to TRBD2 (6 bases). The CDR3 totals 13 residues. Per the germline V gene, CDR1 is ENHRY and CDR2 is SYGVKD. Between the trimmed V and J ends, which lost 6 bases and 8 bases, there was a span of 14 bases. In nucleotides, the CDR3 is TGTGCCATCAGCTCAAAACTAGCCGATGAGCAGTTCTTC. It yields the protein CAISSKLADEQFF.

V is TRBV11-2 and J is TRBJ2-1; a weak D match, TRBD2 (6 bases). The CDR3 consists of 15 residues. Germline lookup yields CDR1 SGHAT and CDR2 FQNNGV. Trimming shortened V by 0 bases and J by 2 bases, and 8 bases separated the two germline ends. In nucleotides, the CDR3 is TGTGCCAGCAGCTTAGAACCGGGGGCCTACAATGAGCAGTTCTTC. It specifies CASSLEPGAYNEQFF.

The chain uses TRBV27 and TRBJ2-3; D perhaps matches TRBD2 (5 bases). The germline V and J ends were trimmed by 1 base and 5 bases, with 13 bases remaining between them. The CDR3 is made up of 15 amino acids. Germline CDR1 is MNHEY and CDR2 is SMNVEV (reference sequence). CDR3 nucleotide sequence: TGTGCCAGCAGTTTATTGGGCTCCGCGGGAGATACGCAGTATTTT. Its translation: CASSLLGSAGDTQYF.

The rearrangement joins TRBV6-5 to TRBJ2-7, with a possible D match to TRBD1 (5 bases). Germline CDR1 and CDR2: MNHEY and SVGAGI. The CDR3 extends over 13 amino acids. V shed 3 bases and J shed 4 bases, with 10 bases lying between them. The CDR3 DNA reads TGTGCCAGCAGTTATGACAGACAATACGAGCAGTACTTC. Its protein product is CASSYDRQYEQYF.

The V gene is TRBV5-4, the J gene TRBJ2-1, with 9 positions matching TRBD2. Germline lookup yields CDR1 SGHNT and CDR2 YYREEE (reference sequence). The CDR3 loop spans 11 amino acids. With V trimmed by 5 bases and J by 12 bases, 3 bases remained unmatched. The CDR3 region is CASSFSGRQFF. In nucleotides, the CDR3 is TGTGCCAGCAGTTTTAGCGGGAGGCAGTTCTTC.

CDR3 residues: CASILSGGPGELFF. CDR3 coding DNA: TGTGCCAGCATTCTTAGCGGGGGGCCCGGGGAGCTGTTTTTT. The chain combines TRBV28 with TRBJ2-2; TRBD2 matches 10 bases. CDR3 size: 14 residues. Looked up from germline, CDR1 is MDHEN and CDR2 is SYDVKM. The ends lost 7 bases at V and 6 bases at J; junction bases unmatched: 5.

The chain recombines TRBV19 with TRBJ1-3; perhaps TRBD1 as D (6 bases). Germline V gene sequence: CDR1 LNHDA, CDR2 SQIVND (reference sequence). The CDR3 is 12 amino acids. Trimming took 6 bases from V and 4 from J, leaving 7 bases between them. The CDR3 here is CASSRGGNTIYF. Written as DNA, the CDR3 is TGTGCCAGTAGCAGGGGCGGAAACACCATATATTTT. Drawing the rest from reference TRBV19 and TRBJ1-3, the complete variable domain is DGGITQSPKYLFRKEGQNVTLSCEQNLNHDAMYWYRQDPGQGLRLIYYSQIVNDFQKGDIAEGYSVSREKKESFPLTVTSAQKNPTAFYLCASSRGGNTIYFGEGSWLTVV.

The chain joins TRBV6-1 to TRBJ2-2; no definite D call. Trimming cost V 1 base and J 6 bases, with 21 bases left between them. Germline-derived CDR1 and CDR2 are MNHNS and SASEGT. There are 18 residues in the CDR3. CDR3 amino acids: CASSEVLRSSRPAGELFF. Here the CDR3 DNA reads TGTGCCAGCAGTGAAGTTCTCCGTAGTTCACGTCCCGCCGGGGAGCTGTTTTTT.

The rearrangement uses TRBV18 and TRBJ2-5; D is perhaps TRBD2 (6 bases). V lost 0 bases and J 0 bases, leaving 8 bases between the germline ends. Germline assignment: CDR1 KGHSH and CDR2 LQKENI. The CDR3 sequence is 15 residues long. The CDR3 DNA reads TGTGCCAGCTCACCACCAGGCGGGGACCAAGAGACCCAGTACTTC. Its translation is CASSPPGGDQETQYF.

This sequence joins TRBV19 and TRBJ1-1; TRBD1 aligns across 8 bases. Trimming at V came to 6 bases and at J to 3 bases, leaving 9 bases not matched to a gene. The CDR3 loop spans 15 amino acids. Germline-derived CDR1 and CDR2 are LNHDA and SQIVND (reference sequence). The DNA for the CDR3 is TGTGCCAGTAGAACCGGGACAGGATTTTACACTGAAGCTTTCTTT. Its protein is CASRTGTGFYTEAFF.

The V call is TRBV19, the J call TRBJ2-7, with a possible D match to TRBD2 (5 bases). Trimming cost V 4 bases and J 1 base, with 11 bases left between them. The germline gives CDR1 LNHDA, CDR2 SQIVND (reference sequence). The CDR3 length is 14 residues. The CDR3: CASSTGGGSYEQYF. As DNA, the CDR3 is TGTGCCAGTAGTACCGGCGGCGGGTCCTACGAGCAGTACTTC.

The V call is TRBV27, the J call TRBJ2-7; possible D gene TRBD2, 5 bases. Trimming shortened V by 0 bases and J by 4 bases, and 10 bases separated the two germline ends. This CDR3 is 14 amino acids long. Looked up from germline, CDR1 is MNHEY and CDR2 is SMNVEV (reference sequence). The CDR3 DNA reads as TGTGCCAGCAGTTTATCCCGAGGGCCTTACGAGCAGTACTTC. Protein sequence: CASSLSRGPYEQYF.

CDR3 DNA sequence: TGTGCCAGTAGTATAGGGATACAGGTTAGCTACGAGCAGTACTTC. Its protein product is CASSIGIQVSYEQYF. The V and J genes are TRBV19 and TRBJ2-7; a weak D match, TRBD1 (5 bases). This CDR3 comprises 15 residues. Germline V gene lookup returns CDR1 LNHDA and CDR2 SQIVND (reference sequence). V was shortened by 1 base and J by 3 bases, with 13 bases between the two germline ends.

The CDR3 here is CASSKLGSEAFF. The CDR3 bases are TGTGCCAGCAGCAAACTGGGCAGTGAAGCTTTCTTT. V and J are TRBV21-1 and TRBJ1-1; the table's D call, TRBD1, was not checked against the DNA. TRBV21-1 is flagged as a pseudogene. This CDR3 has 12 amino acids.

This chain uses TRBV15 with TRBJ2-7; 8 bases fit TRBD1. From germline, CDR1 is LNHNV and CDR2 YYDKDF (reference sequence). This CDR3 contains 13 residues. J lost 3 bases, V lost 5 bases, and 3 bases had no gene match. CDR3 residues: CATSVGQDYEQYF. The CDR3 DNA reads as TGTGCCACCAGCGTGGGACAGGACTACGAGCAGTACTTC.

The CDR3 DNA follows: TGTGCCATCAGTACCGGGACAGATTCCTACGAGCAGTACTTC. This gives the protein CAISTGTDSYEQYF. The rearrangement links TRBV10-3 to TRBJ2-7; 7 nucleotides align to TRBD1. CDR1 and CDR2 (germline): ENHRY, SYGVKD. J lost 1 base, V lost 5 bases, and 5 bases had no gene match. This CDR3 is 14 amino acids long.

The rearrangement joins TRBV20-1 to TRBJ2-1; a possible D gene is TRBD2 (6 bases). Germline-derived CDR1 and CDR2 are DFQATT and SNEGSKA (reference sequence). This CDR3 has 10 amino acids. CDR3 in amino acids: CSGGDNEQFF. The CDR3 nucleotides are TGCAGCGGGGGTGACAATGAGCAGTTCTTC.

The rearrangement joins TRBV5-4 to TRBJ1-4, with D perhaps matching TRBD1 (5 bases). V dropped 4 bases and J dropped 6 bases, with 13 bases sitting between them. This CDR3 is 14 amino acids long. CDR1 is SGHNT and CDR2 is YYREEE in the germline V gene (reference sequence). CDR3 residues: CASSRGAPDEKLFF. CDR3 bases: TGTGCCAGCAGCCGCGGGGCGCCGGATGAAAAACTGTTTTTT.

This chain connects TRBV19 to TRBJ1-2; 9 bases agree with TRBD1. Germline V gene data show CDR1 as LNHDA and CDR2 as SQIVND (reference sequence). V gave up 6 bases and J gave up 3 bases; unmatched junction bases: 2. The CDR3 is 13 amino acids. DNA for the CDR3: TGTGCCAGTAGCAGGGACAGGGACTATGGCTACACCTTC. It translates to CASSRDRDYGYTF. Complete variable domain (other parts from reference TRBV19 and TRBJ1-2): DGGITQSPKYLFRKEGQNVTLSCEQNLNHDAMYWYRQDPGQGLRLIYYSQIVNDFQKGDIAEGYSVSREKKESFPLTVTSAQKNPTAFYLCASSRDRDYGYTFGSGTRLTVV.

The chain couples TRBV19 to TRBJ1-2; TRBD1 agrees at 8 bases. The CDR3 covers 17 residues. Germline V gene data show CDR1 as LNHDA and CDR2 as SQIVND (reference sequence). Losses at the gene ends were 6 bases for V and 0 bases for J; bases not matched to a gene: 12. In DNA form, the CDR3 reads TGTGCCAGTAGCGGACAGGGCCAACAGGTGGCTAACTATGGCTACACCTTC. Its protein is CASSGQGQQVANYGYTF. The entire variable domain, with the rest obtained from reference TRBV19 and TRBJ1-2, is as follows: DGGITQSPKYLFRKEGQNVTLSCEQNLNHDAMYWYRQDPGQGLRLIYYSQIVNDFQKGDIAEGYSVSREKKESFPLTVTSAQKNPTAFYLCASSGQGQQVANYGYTFGSGTRLTVV.

The chain combines TRBV5-1 with TRBJ1-4, with 7 bases lining up with TRBD1. The CDR3 runs 15 residues. Germline V gene data show CDR1 as SGHRS and CDR2 as YFSETQ. Trimming at V came to 5 bases and at J to 2 bases, leaving 6 bases not matched to a gene. The CDR3: CASSPTGQTNEKLFF. CDR3 nucleotides: TGCGCCAGCAGTCCGACGGGACAGACTAATGAAAAACTGTTTTTT.

The chain is built from TRBV10-2 and TRBJ1-1; a weak D match, TRBD1 (6 bases). V was cut by 5 bases and J by 1 base, with 8 bases left in between. Looked up from germline, CDR1 is WSHSY and CDR2 is SAAADI. CDR3 length equals 13 residues. The CDR3 is CASSKGGNTEAFF. CDR3 DNA sequence: TGCGCCAGCAGTAAAGGGGGGAACACTGAAGCTTTCTTT.

The chain couples TRBV6-5 to TRBJ2-7, with 8 bases aligning to TRBD2. This CDR3 has 13 amino acids. Per germline, CDR1 MNHEY and CDR2 SVGAGI. V lost 7 bases to trimming and J lost 5 bases; unmatched junction nucleotides: 7. The CDR3 DNA reads TGTGCCAGCAAAAATAGCGGGAACCACGAGCAGTACTTC. Its translation: CASKNSGNHEQYF.

The V call is TRBV28, the J call TRBJ2-1; TRBD1 aligns across 7 bases. V gave up 6 bases and J gave up 4 bases; unmatched junction bases: 6. The germline V gene has CDR1 MDHEN and CDR2 SYDVKM. The CDR3 is 14 residues long. In nucleotides, the CDR3 is TGTGCCAGCAGGCTACCGACAGGGTACAATGAGCAGTTCTTC. It translates to CASRLPTGYNEQFF.